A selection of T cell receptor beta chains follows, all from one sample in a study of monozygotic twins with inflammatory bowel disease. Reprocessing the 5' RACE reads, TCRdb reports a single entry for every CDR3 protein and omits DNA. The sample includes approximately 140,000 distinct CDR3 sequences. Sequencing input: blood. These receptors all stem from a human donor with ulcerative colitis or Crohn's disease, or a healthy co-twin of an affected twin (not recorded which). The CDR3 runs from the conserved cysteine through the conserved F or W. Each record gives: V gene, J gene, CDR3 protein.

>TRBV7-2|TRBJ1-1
CASSLEGGGGEAFF
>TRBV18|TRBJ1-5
CASSPPQTGGVRNQPQHF
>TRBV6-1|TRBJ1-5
CASSPTIETGGVQPQHF
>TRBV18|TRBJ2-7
CASSPGLAVFYEQYF
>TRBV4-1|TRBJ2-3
CASSQEYGRDTDTQYF
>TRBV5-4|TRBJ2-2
CASSLNRNTGELFF
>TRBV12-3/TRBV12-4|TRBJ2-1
CASSSPTGWTYNEQFF
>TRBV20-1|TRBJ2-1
CSAPLLAGGRRTYNEQFF
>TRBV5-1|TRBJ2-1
CASTKIDGYNEQFF
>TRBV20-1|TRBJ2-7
CSASQRGPPYEQYF
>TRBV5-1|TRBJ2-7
CASSLGLRGSGEQYF
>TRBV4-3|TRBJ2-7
CASSQDVGEQYF
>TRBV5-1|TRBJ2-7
CASSLGLREQYF
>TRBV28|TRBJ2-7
CASSRSGTPADEQYF
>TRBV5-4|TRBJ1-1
CASSYQQNTEAFF
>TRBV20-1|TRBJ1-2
CSANQRERYGYTF
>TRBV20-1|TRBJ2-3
CSAPGAATDTQYF
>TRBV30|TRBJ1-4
CAWSVRISNRNEKLFF
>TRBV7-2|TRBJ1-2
CASTLRGVYGYTF
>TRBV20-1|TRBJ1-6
CSARAYDPSYNSPLHF
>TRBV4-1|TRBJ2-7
CASSQNRGASYEQYF
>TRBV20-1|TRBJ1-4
CSARDAGGGEKLFF
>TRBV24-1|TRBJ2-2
CATSDPETPTGELFF
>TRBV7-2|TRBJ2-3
CASSSKPASTDTQYF
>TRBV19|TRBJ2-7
CASSQQGTSYEQYF
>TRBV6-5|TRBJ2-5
CASSYSTVIKETQYF
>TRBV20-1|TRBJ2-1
CSAREVARNEQFF
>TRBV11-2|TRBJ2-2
CDSSLVVTRGTSGPGELFF
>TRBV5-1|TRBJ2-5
CASSPDRGLQETQYF
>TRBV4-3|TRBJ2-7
CASSHTGGFSYEQYF